This TCR beta chain was found in a study of cytotoxic CD8 clonotypes in ibrutinib-treated CLL. Findings and caveats of the study: Public clonotypes were uncommon and contracted or stayed stable on treatment. Clonality grew at ibrutinib response; at progression, it decreased back toward baseline. Relative to age-matched healthy donors, clonality at baseline was higher, and it tracked circulating CD8+ T-cell counts.

Assay used: immunoSEQ multiplex PCR; TCRdb lists only in-frame clones, some missing. The sample shows 73,000 or so clones, around 68% of them seen only once. Trimming at V came to 0 bases and at J to 4 bases, leaving 7 bases not matched to a gene. This CDR3 is built from 16 residues. Per germline, CDR1 SGHTS and CDR2 YDEGEE. Turning to this clone: What it binds is not known.

Cryopreserved PBMCs supplied roughly 2 micrograms of genomic DNA for TCR beta libraries. The sequence was collected from a human donor with chronic lymphocytic leukemia. The sample in question was PBMCs, obtained after 12 months of ibrutinib treatment. The chain combines TRBV5-8 with TRBJ1-5; 7 bases are a match to TRBD1. The CDR3 DNA follows: TGTGCCAGCAGCTTGGCCTGGACAGGCCCTAATCAGCCCCAGCATTTT. Residues: CASSLAWTGPNQPQHF.